One sample yielded the 27 T cell receptor beta chains listed below, sequenced in a study of T cell responses to AZD1222 COVID-19 vaccine. The assay was immunoSEQ multiplex PCR, and TCRdb's table has in-frame clones only and misses some. The data show more than 95,000 clones, about 85% seen once. Here the sequenced sample was peripheral blood, taken 28 days after the second AZD1222 dose. The receptors were gathered from an adult who received the AZD1222 COVID-19 vaccine.

This chain joins TRBV6-5 and TRBJ1-2, with 11 bases matching TRBD1. The trim removed 4 bases at V and 7 bases at J, leaving 5 bases unmatched. CDR3 length: 14 amino acids. Germline V CDR1 and CDR2: MNHEY, SVGAGI. CDR3 loop: CASSSDRGRGGYTF. CDR3 coding DNA: TGTGCCAGCAGTTCGGACAGGGGGCGCGGTGGCTACACCTTC.

The chain combines TRBV19 with TRBJ1-2, with D possibly being TRBD1 (6 bases). V lost 7 bases to trimming and J lost 2 bases, with 23 bases between them. The CDR3 runs 17 residues. The germline V gene has CDR1 LNHDA and CDR2 SQIVND (reference sequence). This CDR3 is CASTPYLREGENYGYTF. In DNA form, the CDR3 reads TGTGCCAGTACCCCTTATCTCCGAGAGGGGGAGAACTATGGCTACACCTTC.

V usage is TRBV12-3 or TRBV12-4 and J usage is TRBJ1-1; no reliable D call. The CDR3 spans 13 residues. V was clipped by 2 bases and J by 3 bases, with 7 bases between them. In DNA, the CDR3 is TGTGCCAGCAGTTTAAAAGGGTACACTGAAGCTTTCTTT. Its protein is CASSLKGYTEAFF.

V usage is TRBV4-3 and J usage is TRBJ1-5; no clear D gene. V was shortened by 0 bases and J by 5 bases, with 8 bases between the two germline ends. This CDR3 is 14 amino acids long. In germline, CDR1 is LGHNA, CDR2 YSLEER. CDR3 in DNA: TGCGCCAGCAGCCAAGATACCGGGTATCAGCCCCAGCATTTT. Its protein is CASSQDTGYQPQHF.

The chain joins TRBV5-1 to TRBJ2-3, with 12 bases aligning to TRBD2. The J segment lost 4 bases and the V segment lost 4 bases, leaving 7 bases of the junction unmatched. This CDR3 has 16 amino acids. CDR1 and CDR2 (germline): SGHRS, YFSETQ. DNA of the CDR3: TGCGCCAGCAGCATCCTAGCGGGGGGGCCTGCAGATACGCAGTATTTT. This encodes CASSILAGGPADTQYF.

The chain uses TRBV6-5 and TRBJ1-6; D gene ambiguous. Trimming took 2 bases from V and 7 from J, leaving 9 bases between them. Germline-derived CDR1 and CDR2 are MNHEY and SVGAGI. This CDR3 comprises 14 residues. CDR3: CASSYEGENSPLHF. The CDR3 DNA reads as TGTGCCAGCAGTTACGAGGGAGAGAATTCACCCCTCCACTTT.

The chain uses TRBV5-1 and TRBJ2-1; D may correspond to TRBD1 or TRBD2 (5 bases each). V was cut by 0 bases and J by 8 bases, with 18 bases left in between. The CDR3 spans 16 residues. Germline V gene data show CDR1 as SGHRS and CDR2 as YFSETQ. In nucleotides, the CDR3 is TGCGCCAGCAGCTTGGCGGGTGGGGGTGCCAGCTATGAGCAGTTCTTC. It yields the protein CASSLAGGGASYEQFF.

The V call is TRBV30, the J call TRBJ2-2; 10 positions match TRBD2. This CDR3 contains 17 residues. With V trimmed by 2 bases and J by 4 bases, 10 bases remained unmatched. The V gene's germline CDR1 is GTSNPN and CDR2 SVGIG (reference sequence). CDR3 sequence: CAWSKQRGGRGTGELFF. As DNA, the CDR3 is TGTGCCTGGAGTAAGCAGCGGGGGGGCCGGGGCACCGGGGAGCTGTTTTTT.

The rearrangement links TRBV13 to TRBJ2-3, with 8 nucleotides matching TRBD1. V dropped 6 bases and J dropped 5; count of bases not matched to a gene: 4. This CDR3 contains 13 residues. Germline V gene lookup returns CDR1 PRHDT and CDR2 FYEKMQ (reference sequence). CDR3 nucleotides: TGTGCCAGCAGAACAGGGGGATTAGATACGCAGTATTTT. The encoded protein is CASRTGGLDTQYF.

V and J are TRBV6-5 and TRBJ2-7; D unresolved. CDR3 size: 13 residues. Germline V gene sequence: CDR1 MNHEY, CDR2 SVGAGI. The V and J ends lost 6 bases and 3 bases respectively, with 12 bases between them. The DNA of the CDR3 is TGTGCCAGCAGCGGACGGTGGGACTACGAGCAGTACTTC. Its protein is CASSGRWDYEQYF.

The V gene is TRBV30, the J gene TRBJ2-6; no firm D call. The germline V gene encodes CDR1 GTSNPN and CDR2 SVGIG (reference sequence). V lost 4 bases, J lost 5 bases, and 6 bases lay in between. CDR3 length: 12 amino acids. The CDR3 DNA sequence: TGTGCCTGGACCCCTCGGGCCAACGTCCTGACTTTC. Its protein is CAWTPRANVLTF.

This chain joins TRBV7-8 and TRBJ1-1; 8 positions match TRBD1. Germline V lookup: CDR1 SGHVS, CDR2 FQNEAQ. The V segment lost 1 base and the J segment 6 bases; nucleotides outside the gene matches: 4. CDR3 length equals 14 residues. CDR3 sequence: CASSLGGQVAEAFF. CDR3 nucleotide sequence: TGTGCCAGCAGCTTAGGGGGACAGGTAGCTGAAGCTTTCTTT.

The table lists this clone with a count of one. V gene TRBV4-3 combines with J gene TRBJ2-5; 7 bases are shared with TRBD2. The CDR3 loop spans 15 amino acids. Germline-derived CDR1 and CDR2 are LGHNA and YSLEER. With 3 bases clipped from V and 0 bases from J, the junction kept 4 bases outside the gene matches. This chain's CDR3 is CASSHVLAYQETQYF. The CDR3 DNA reads as TGCGCCAGCAGCCATGTACTAGCGTACCAAGAGACCCAGTACTTC.

The chain links TRBV10-3 to TRBJ2-2; 8 bases line up with TRBD1. Germline V gene data show CDR1 as ENHRY and CDR2 as SYGVKD. J was trimmed by 1 base and V by 6 bases; bases with no gene match: 1. This CDR3 has 14 amino acids. The CDR3 bases are TGTGCCATCAGACAGGGGGAGAACACCGGGGAGCTGTTTTTT. Translated, it gives CAIRQGENTGELFF.

CDR3 coding DNA: TGTGCCTGGACGGGTCTAACCTACGATACGCAGTATTTT. Its protein is CAWTGLTYDTQYF. This chain uses TRBV30 with TRBJ2-3; D is unclear. CDR3 size: 13 residues. V lost 4 bases and J 6 bases, leaving 14 bases between the germline ends. Germline V gives CDR1 GTSNPN, CDR2 SVGIG (reference sequence). The whole variable domain, filled in from reference TRBV30 and TRBJ2-3, reads SQTIHQWPATLVQPVGSPLSLECTVEGTSNPNLYWYRQAAGRGLQLLFYSVGIGQISSEVPQNLSASRPQDRQFILSSKKLLLSDSGFYLCAWTGLTYDTQYFGPGTRLTVL.

The chain employs TRBV24-1 and TRBJ2-1; 7 positions match TRBD2. The CDR3 runs to 15 residues. J was trimmed by 4 bases and V by 5 bases; bases with no gene match: 7. Germline V gene sequence: CDR1 KGHDR, CDR2 SFDVKD. The CDR3 spells CATSGGRGPYNEQFF. In nucleotides, the CDR3 is TGTGCCACCAGTGGGGGGAGGGGACCATACAATGAGCAGTTCTTC.

V and J are TRBV6-5 and TRBJ2-3; 10 nucleotides match TRBD1. The germline V gene has CDR1 MNHEY and CDR2 SVGAGI. The V segment lost 4 bases and the J segment 2 bases; nucleotides outside the gene matches: 6. CDR3 length: 16 residues. CDR3: CASSSLDRGFTDTQYF. CDR3 DNA: TGTGCCAGCAGTTCCTTGGACAGGGGGTTCACAGATACGCAGTATTTT.

The J gene is TRBJ1-4, the V gene TRBV29-1; the D is unclear. The CDR3 runs to 14 residues. Deletions cut 4 bases from V and 5 bases from J, with 14 bases between. CDR1 is SQVTM, CDR2 ANQGSEA, per germline. DNA for the CDR3: TGCAGCGTTGTATTCGTGGTGGGGAATGAAAAACTGTTTTTT. This gives the protein CSVVFVVGNEKLFF.

The chain links TRBV29-1 to TRBJ1-2; D is possibly TRBD1 (6 bases). Trimming left V 7 bases short and J 6 bases short, with 18 bases between. This CDR3 comprises 13 residues. Germline loops: CDR1 SQVTM, CDR2 ANQGSEA. The CDR3, as DNA: TGCAGCGCGGGGGCAGGGATAGTGGATGGCTACACCTTC. Its protein product is CSAGAGIVDGYTF.

In its sample, this clone was seen a few times. The J gene is TRBJ1-2, the V gene TRBV29-1; 7 bases are a match to TRBD1. The J segment lost 3 bases and the V segment lost 7 bases, leaving 5 bases of the junction unmatched. Germline CDR1 is SQVTM and CDR2 is ANQGSEA. This CDR3 comprises 12 residues. The CDR3 DNA sequence: TGCAGCGCCCGACAGGGCCACTATGGCTACACCTTC. Translating it yields CSARQGHYGYTF.

This clone was counted a few times. The rearrangement uses TRBV18 and TRBJ1-1; 7 bases align to TRBD1. J lost 4 bases, V lost 1 base, and 6 bases had no gene match. Looked up from germline, CDR1 is KGHSH and CDR2 is LQKENI. The CDR3 has 15 amino acids. CDR3: CASSPQGGEGTEAFF. Here the CDR3 DNA reads TGTGCCAGCTCACCACAAGGGGGCGAGGGCACTGAAGCTTTCTTT.

The chain joins TRBV7-2 to TRBJ1-6; D unresolved. The CDR3 length is 15 residues. Germline CDR1 SGHTA, CDR2 FQGNSA. V was clipped by 5 bases and J by 13 bases, with 21 bases between them. CDR3 protein: CASSVIVAHVGPLHF. In DNA form, the CDR3 reads TGTGCCAGCAGCGTAATAGTAGCTCACGTGGGGCCCCTCCACTTT. The complete variable domain, with remaining parts taken from reference TRBV7-2 and TRBJ1-6, reads GAGVSQSPSNKVTEKGKDVELRCDPISGHTALYWYRQSLGQGLEFLIYFQGNSAPDKSGLPSDRFSAERTGGSVSTLTIQRTQQEDSAVYLCASSVIVAHVGPLHFGNGTRLTVT.

This chain uses TRBV6-5 with TRBJ1-2; 7 nucleotides match TRBD1. Germline assignment: CDR1 MNHEY and CDR2 SVGAGI. Trimming cost V 10 bases and J 8 bases; bases outside gene matches: 19. The CDR3 extends over 15 amino acids. The CDR3 DNA reads as TGTGCCACTGAATTACCCCTTACAGGGGAGGAAGGCTACACCTTC. It codes for CATELPLTGEEGYTF.

The V call is TRBV7-9, the J call TRBJ2-2, with unresolved D. Germline CDR1 is SEHNR and CDR2 is FQNEAQ (reference sequence). V shed 2 bases and J shed 0 bases, with 10 bases lying between them. The CDR3 spans 16 residues. CDR3 residues: CASSLLKPTNTGELFF. The CDR3 DNA follows: TGTGCCAGCAGCTTATTGAAACCGACGAACACCGGGGAGCTGTTTTTT.

This clone was detected a few times. The chain links TRBV28 to TRBJ2-7; 9 bases agree with TRBD2. Looked up from germline, CDR1 is MDHEN and CDR2 is SYDVKM. Trimming removed 3 bases from V and 7 bases from J; junction bases left unmatched: 7. The CDR3 is 14 residues long. CDR3 sequence: CASSFPGGGGEQYF. The CDR3 nucleotides are TGTGCCAGCAGTTTTCCCGGCGGGGGGGGAGAGCAGTACTTC.

The chain couples TRBV5-1 to TRBJ2-7, with 8 bases identical to TRBD1. J was trimmed by 4 bases and V by 2 bases; bases with no gene match: 5. The germline gives CDR1 SGHRS, CDR2 YFSETQ. The CDR3 spans 14 residues. CDR3 nucleotide sequence: TGCGCCAGCAGCTTCGCGGGACAGGAATACGAGCAGTACTTC. Encoded protein: CASSFAGQEYEQYF.

The genes are TRBV19 and TRBJ1-1, with TRBD1 matching over 7 bases. The CDR3 has 13 residues. In germline, CDR1 is LNHDA, CDR2 SQIVND (reference sequence). V lost 11 bases to trimming and J lost 1 base; unmatched junction nucleotides: 7. In nucleotides, the CDR3 is TGTGCCTCTCGATACAGGGGGAACACTGAAGCTTTCTTT. It specifies CASRYRGNTEAFF.